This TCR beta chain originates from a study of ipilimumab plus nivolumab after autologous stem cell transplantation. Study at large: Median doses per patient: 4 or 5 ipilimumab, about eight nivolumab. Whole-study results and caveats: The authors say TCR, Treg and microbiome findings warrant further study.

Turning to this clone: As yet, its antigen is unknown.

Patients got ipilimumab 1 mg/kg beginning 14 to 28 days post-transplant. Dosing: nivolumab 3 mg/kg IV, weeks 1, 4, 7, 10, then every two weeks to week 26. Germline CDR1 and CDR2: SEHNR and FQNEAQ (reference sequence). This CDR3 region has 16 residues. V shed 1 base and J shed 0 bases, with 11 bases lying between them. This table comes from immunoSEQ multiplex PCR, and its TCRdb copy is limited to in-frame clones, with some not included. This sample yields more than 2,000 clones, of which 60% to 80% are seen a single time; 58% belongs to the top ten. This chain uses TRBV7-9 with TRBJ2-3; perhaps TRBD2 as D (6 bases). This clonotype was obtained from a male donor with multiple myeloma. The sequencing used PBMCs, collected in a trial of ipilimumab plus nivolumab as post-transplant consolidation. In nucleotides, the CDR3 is TGTGCCAGCAGCTTAGGGTGGGGGGAGAGCACAGATACGCAGTATTTT. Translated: CASSLGWGESTDTQYF.